Shown below are 32 T cell receptor beta chains from a single sample sequenced in a study of cytomegalovirus exposure and HLA in healthy donors. The PCR employed 60 Vbeta primers together with 13 Jbeta primers. Measured with immunoSEQ multiplex PCR; TCRdb has only the in-frame clones, and not every one. The table records 150,000 to 200,000 clones, roughly 73% of them present only once. Sequenced: PBMCs. These TCRs come from a woman between 40 and 55 years old in good health and CMV-seropositive.

The genes are TRBV11-3 and TRBJ2-2; possibly TRBD1 for D (6 bases). The CDR3 spans 14 residues. Per germline, CDR1 SGHNT and CDR2 YENEEA. Between the trimmed V and J ends, which lost 6 bases and 1 base, there was a span of 9 bases. The CDR3 region has the DNA TGTGCCAGCAGGGGACATCTGAACACCGGGGAGCTGTTTTTT. The encoded protein is CASRGHLNTGELFF.

This chain links TRBV7-9 with TRBJ2-7, with 11 bases matching TRBD1. Per the germline V gene, CDR1 is SEHNR and CDR2 is FQNEAQ (reference sequence). The CDR3 sequence is 15 residues long. The J segment lost 2 bases and the V segment lost 10 bases, leaving 10 bases of the junction unmatched. CDR3 sequence: CATTVGQGATYEQYF. The CDR3 region has the DNA TGTGCCACCACAGTAGGACAGGGGGCCACCTACGAGCAGTACTTC.

The rearrangement links TRBV6-1 to TRBJ1-5, with a weak D call TRBD1 (5 bases). Deletions cut 2 bases from V and 6 bases from J, with 17 bases between. The CDR3 is 16 residues long. From germline, CDR1 is MNHNS and CDR2 SASEGT. The DNA of the CDR3 is TGTGCCAGCAGTGAATTCGATTCAGGGATAGCTCAGCCCCAGCATTTT. This codes for CASSEFDSGIAQPQHF.

The chain has TRBV19 and TRBJ1-3; D uncertain. Germline V gene data show CDR1 as LNHDA and CDR2 as SQIVND (reference sequence). Deletions cut 3 bases from V and 1 base from J, with 10 bases between. The CDR3 has 15 residues. CDR3 sequence (DNA): TGTGCCAGTAGTATCCACGGAGATTCTGGAAACACCATATATTTT. Amino acids: CASSIHGDSGNTIYF.

This clone was recorded a few times. The J gene is TRBJ1-2, the V gene TRBV5-1, with 8 bases lining up with TRBD1. Germline V lookup: CDR1 SGHRS, CDR2 YFSETQ. V dropped 0 bases and J dropped 4; count of bases not matched to a gene: 5. CDR3 size: 15 residues. The CDR3 nucleotides read TGCGCCAGCAGCTTGGCACAGGGGGGGGGCTATGGCTACACCTTC. Amino acids: CASSLAQGGGYGYTF.

The V call is TRBV5-1, the J call TRBJ2-1, with 7 bases identical to TRBD2. V dropped 1 base and J dropped 14; count of bases not matched to a gene: 12. This CDR3 region has 14 residues. Germline CDR1 is SGHRS and CDR2 is YFSETQ. The chain's CDR3 is CASSLMSGNGEKFF. CDR3 coding DNA: TGCGCCAGCAGCTTGATGAGCGGGAACGGGGAAAAGTTCTTC.

This chain uses TRBV5-1 with TRBJ2-5; no clear D gene. The V gene's germline CDR1 is SGHRS and CDR2 YFSETQ. The CDR3 is made up of 14 amino acids. Trimming left V 0 bases short and J 2 bases short, with 8 bases between. The CDR3 protein is CASSLDGQQETQYF. The DNA for the CDR3 is TGCGCCAGCAGCTTGGACGGTCAACAAGAGACCCAGTACTTC. The whole variable domain, remainder taken from reference TRBV5-1 and TRBJ2-5, is KAGVTQTPRYLIKTRGQQVTLSCSPISGHRSVSWYQQTPGQGLQFLFEYFSETQRNKGNFPGRFSGRQFSNSRSEMNVSTLELGDSALYLCASSLDGQQETQYFGPGTRLLVL.

This clone was observed a few times. The chain has TRBV4-1 and TRBJ1-4; D perhaps matches TRBD1 (5 bases). This CDR3 spans 16 amino acids. V shed 0 bases and J shed 0 bases, with 8 bases lying between them. Per germline, CDR1 MGHRA and CDR2 YSYEKL. The CDR3 region is CASSQDVTATNEKLFF. DNA of the CDR3: TGCGCCAGCAGCCAAGATGTGACAGCAACTAATGAAAAACTGTTTTTT.

This clone was seen a single time. The rearrangement links TRBV5-1 to TRBJ2-3, with 9 nucleotides matching TRBD2. The V segment lost 4 bases and the J segment 1 base; nucleotides outside the gene matches: 4. CDR1 is SGHRS and CDR2 is YFSETQ in the germline V gene. The CDR3 extends over 15 amino acids. The CDR3 DNA reads as TGCGCCAGCAGCACCAGACTAGCGGGCACAGATACGCAGTATTTT. It translates to CASSTRLAGTDTQYF. The whole variable domain, filled in from reference TRBV5-1 and TRBJ2-3, reads KAGVTQTPRYLIKTRGQQVTLSCSPISGHRSVSWYQQTPGQGLQFLFEYFSETQRNKGNFPGRFSGRQFSNSRSEMNVSTLELGDSALYLCASSTRLAGTDTQYFGPGTRLTVL.

The CDR3, as DNA: TGCAGCGTTGCGCAAGGACAGGGGGCCTACGAGCAGTACTTC. It codes for CSVAQGQGAYEQYF. The gene calls are TRBV29-1 and TRBJ2-7; 10 bases align to TRBD1. J was trimmed by 2 bases and V by 4 bases; bases with no gene match: 5. Germline V lookup: CDR1 SQVTM, CDR2 ANQGSEA. The CDR3 runs 14 residues.

This clone has a handful of counts. The chain carries TRBV29-1 and TRBJ1-1; tentative D call: TRBD1 (5 bases). The germline CDR1 and CDR2 sequences are SQVTM and ANQGSEA. V was shortened by 4 bases and J by 4 bases, with 19 bases between the two germline ends. This CDR3 is 15 amino acids long. The CDR3 DNA sequence: TGCAGCGTTGTATGGCCCGGGAGGGGCTTCACTGAAGCTTTCTTT. It is translated as CSVVWPGRGFTEAFF.

The chain links TRBV19 to TRBJ2-7; D remains ambiguous. Germline loops: CDR1 LNHDA, CDR2 SQIVND (reference sequence). V was clipped by 5 bases and J by 5 bases, with 7 bases between them. There are 11 residues in the CDR3. CDR3 DNA sequence: TGTGCCAGTAGTTCGAGAGACGAGCAGTACTTC. Its protein product is CASSSRDEQYF.

The chain combines TRBV30 with TRBJ1-5; D not certain. Trimming pared 2 bases from V and 4 bases from J, leaving 9 bases between. The germline V gene has CDR1 GTSNPN and CDR2 SVGIG (reference sequence). The CDR3 runs to 13 residues. The CDR3 region is CAWSQDGNQPQHF. The CDR3 DNA follows: TGTGCCTGGAGTCAAGACGGGAATCAGCCCCAGCATTTT. The whole variable domain, filled in from reference TRBV30 and TRBJ1-5, reads SQTIHQWPATLVQPVGSPLSLECTVEGTSNPNLYWYRQAAGRGLQLLFYSVGIGQISSEVPQNLSASRPQDRQFILSSKKLLLSDSGFYLCAWSQDGNQPQHFGDGTRLSIL.

V and J are TRBV28 and TRBJ1-5; 7 bases agree with TRBD1. Trimming removed 5 bases from V and 0 bases from J; junction bases left unmatched: 16. This CDR3 contains 19 residues. CDR1 and CDR2 (germline): MDHEN, SYDVKM. The CDR3 loop is CASSLLTGQATYSNQPQHF. CDR3 in DNA: TGTGCCAGCAGTCTGCTTACCGGACAGGCTACCTATAGCAATCAGCCCCAGCATTTT.

The chain carries TRBV29-1 and TRBJ1-1; no reliable D call. The V gene's germline CDR1 is SQVTM and CDR2 ANQGSEA. This CDR3 spans 14 amino acids. V was shortened by 6 bases and J by 3 bases, with 17 bases between the two germline ends. The CDR3 sequence is CSVQTAPGYTEAFF. The CDR3, as DNA: TGCAGCGTCCAAACAGCCCCGGGGTACACTGAAGCTTTCTTT.

This sequence joins TRBV23-1 and TRBJ2-7; D might be TRBD2 (6 bases). TRBV23-1 is an ORF for which the function is uncertain. This CDR3 comprises 16 residues. Trimming shortened V by 2 bases and J by 4 bases, and 18 bases separated the two germline ends. The DNA of the CDR3 is TGCGCCAGCAGTCAAGAGCGCGGGATAGTGTGGTACGAGCAGTACTTC. Translated, it gives CASSQERGIVWYEQYF.

This clone was seen a few times. The CDR3 protein is CASSPAPGQGANREQYF. The CDR3 bases are TGTGCCAGCAGTCCGGCCCCTGGACAGGGGGCTAATCGGGAGCAGTACTTC. The chain is built from TRBV28 and TRBJ2-7; 11 positions agree with TRBD1. The CDR3 has 17 residues. Trimming took 5 bases from V and 7 from J; bases not matched to a gene: 16. Germline V gene sequence: CDR1 MDHEN, CDR2 SYDVKM.

The chain recombines TRBV21-1 with TRBJ1-5. TRBV21-1 is designated a pseudogene. The CDR3 consists of 16 residues. CDR3 coding DNA: TGTGCCAGCAGCAAAGCAGGAGGCCTCTGCAATCAGCCCCAGCATTTT. Its protein product is CASSKAGGLCNQPQHF.

The chain recombines TRBV19 with TRBJ2-7, with 13 bases fitting TRBD2. The J segment lost 4 bases and the V segment lost 5 bases, leaving 5 bases of the junction unmatched. The CDR3 runs 15 residues. CDR1 LNHDA and CDR2 SQIVND come from the germline V gene (reference sequence). DNA of the CDR3: TGTGCCAGTAGTTCACGGACTAGCGGGGGTTACGAGCAGTACTTC. Protein: CASSSRTSGGYEQYF.

The chain is built from TRBV7-9 and TRBJ1-6; TRBD1 matches 8 bases. The CDR3 covers 15 residues. The germline gives CDR1 SEHNR, CDR2 FQNEAQ (reference sequence). Trimming removed 5 bases from V and 5 bases from J; junction bases left unmatched: 5. This CDR3 is CASSPNRGDNSPLHF. CDR3 sequence (DNA): TGTGCCAGCAGCCCGAACAGGGGGGATAATTCACCCCTCCACTTT.

The chain recombines TRBV28 with TRBJ1-4, with D perhaps matching TRBD1 (6 bases). Germline-derived CDR1 and CDR2 are MDHEN and SYDVKM. V was trimmed by 4 bases and J by 8 bases, leaving 20 bases between them. The CDR3 totals 16 residues. CDR3 DNA sequence: TGTGCCAGCAGTTCCCCCGGACAGCCAGGAGAGGAAAAACTGTTTTTT. Protein sequence: CASSSPGQPGEEKLFF.

This clone has only one observation. A much larger clone sits a single nucleotide away, making a read error possible. The chain combines TRBV7-3 with TRBJ2-3; 11 bases match TRBD2. J was trimmed by 0 bases and V by 6 bases; bases with no gene match: 2. The CDR3 is 15 residues long. Germline-derived CDR1 and CDR2 are SGHTA and FQGTGA. CDR3 nucleotides: TGTGCCAGCAGTCGGACTAGCGGGAGCACAGATACGCAGTATTTT. Protein: CASSRTSGSTDTQYF.

The chain employs TRBV30 and TRBJ2-5; the match to TRBD1 covers 8 bases. V shed 2 bases and J 1 base; nucleotides not matched to a gene: 3. Germline V gene data show CDR1 as GTSNPN and CDR2 as SVGIG (reference sequence). This CDR3 region has 14 residues. The CDR3 loop is CAWSSTGGQETQYF. DNA for the CDR3: TGTGCCTGGAGTTCTACAGGGGGCCAAGAGACCCAGTACTTC.

This clone was seen a handful of times. The V gene is TRBV28, the J gene TRBJ2-7; 8 nucleotides match TRBD2. CDR3 length: 14 amino acids. The junction had 7 bases not matched to a gene; V was cut back by 6 bases and J by 3 bases. Germline V gene sequence: CDR1 MDHEN, CDR2 SYDVKM. In nucleotides, the CDR3 is TGTGCCAGCAGACGTAGCGGGATGCGCTACGAGCAGTACTTC. It yields the protein CASRRSGMRYEQYF. Filled out from reference TRBV28 and TRBJ2-7, the complete variable domain reads DVKVTQSSRYLVKRTGEKVFLECVQDMDHENMFWYRQDPGLGLRLIYFSYDVKMKEKGDIPEGYSVSREKKERFSLILESASTNQTSMYLCASRRSGMRYEQYFGPGTRLTVT.

The gene calls are TRBV6-5 and TRBJ2-7, with 9 bases lining up with TRBD1. V lost 5 bases, J lost 3 bases, and 8 bases stayed unmatched. This CDR3 has 15 amino acids. In germline, CDR1 is MNHEY, CDR2 SVGAGI. Here the CDR3 DNA reads TGTGCCAGCAGTCTCCGGGACAGGGCTAGCTACGAGCAGTACTTC. Protein: CASSLRDRASYEQYF.

This clone has a handful of counts. The V gene is TRBV4-2, the J gene TRBJ1-2, with TRBD1 matching over 9 bases. Germline V gene lookup returns CDR1 LGHNA and CDR2 YNFKEQ. Trimming cost V 1 base and J 4 bases; bases outside gene matches: 10. The CDR3 extends over 17 amino acids. This chain's CDR3 is CASSQVGGQGLSYGYTF. The CDR3, as DNA: TGTGCCAGCAGCCAAGTCGGGGGACAGGGTCTAAGCTATGGCTACACCTTC.

The chain combines TRBV29-1 with TRBJ2-1, with 7 bases lining up with TRBD2. The junction had 9 bases not matched to a gene; V was cut back by 3 bases and J by 7 bases. In germline, CDR1 is SQVTM, CDR2 ANQGSEA. The CDR3 spans 14 residues. The CDR3 nucleotides are TGCAGCGTTGAGGGGATGGGGGAGGGTAATGAGCAGTTCTTC. It yields the protein CSVEGMGEGNEQFF.

V and J are TRBV4-3 and TRBJ1-6; weak D call: TRBD1 (5 bases). The V gene's germline CDR1 is LGHNA and CDR2 YSLEER. Trimming pared 0 bases from V and 10 bases from J, leaving 16 bases between. The CDR3 covers 16 residues. CDR3 bases: TGCGCCAGCAGCCAAGATGCGGGAGACAGACCCTCACCCCTCCACTTT. Protein: CASSQDAGDRPSPLHF.

V is TRBV5-1 and J is TRBJ1-2; weak D call: TRBD1 (5 bases). Germline V gene lookup returns CDR1 SGHRS and CDR2 YFSETQ. Trimming left V 0 bases short and J 7 bases short, with 10 bases between. The CDR3 totals 13 residues. This CDR3 reads CASSLGPGFGYTF. The DNA of the CDR3 is TGCGCCAGCAGCTTGGGGCCAGGGTTTGGCTACACCTTC.

V gene TRBV7-2 combines with J gene TRBJ2-7; 10 bases fit TRBD2. The CDR3 totals 16 residues. The V segment lost 3 bases and the J segment 0 bases; nucleotides outside the gene matches: 5. The V gene's germline CDR1 is SGHTA and CDR2 FQGNSA. For the CDR3, the DNA is TGTGCCAGCAGCTTGAGACTAGCGGGCAACTCCTACGAGCAGTACTTC. It is translated as CASSLRLAGNSYEQYF. The whole variable domain, remainder taken from reference TRBV7-2 and TRBJ2-7, is GAGVSQSPSNKVTEKGKDVELRCDPISGHTALYWYRQSLGQGLEFLIYFQGNSAPDKSGLPSDRFSAERTGGSVSTLTIQRTQQEDSAVYLCASSLRLAGNSYEQYFGPGTRLTVT.

The J gene is TRBJ2-2, the V gene TRBV11-2; no clear D gene. With 0 bases removed from V and 6 bases from J, the gap between germline ends came to 8 bases. Germline V gives CDR1 SGHAT, CDR2 FQNNGV. The CDR3 extends over 14 amino acids. CDR3 in DNA: TGTGCCAGCAGCTTAGATCCAGGCCCCGGGGAGCTGTTTTTT. Translated: CASSLDPGPGELFF.

This chain links TRBV10-3 with TRBJ2-3, with 11 nucleotides matching TRBD2. Per the germline V gene, CDR1 is ENHRY and CDR2 is SYGVKD. The V segment lost 0 bases and the J segment 4 bases; nucleotides outside the gene matches: 6. The CDR3 loop spans 17 amino acids. In nucleotides, the CDR3 is TGTGCCATCAGTGAGTCCGGGACTAGCGGTTCCTCAGATACGCAGTATTTT. Protein sequence: CAISESGTSGSSDTQYF.